This entry describes one T cell receptor (beta chain). Multiplex touch-down PCR with TRB-A/B primers amplified rearranged V-D-J TRB sequences. MiXCR was run by TCRdb on the multiplex PCR reads, yielding one entry per CDR3 protein. The table shows about 6,600 distinct CDR3 sequences, with about 31% occurring only once. Germline CDR1 SGHVS, CDR2 FNYEAQ. The CDR3 loop spans 15 amino acids. V was pared by 5 bases and J by 0 bases, with 5 bases of the junction left unmatched. Peripheral blood genomic DNA, not sorted cells or RNA, was the template. These data originate in a study of T cell repertoires in aging, cancer and after chemotherapy.

The chain is built from TRBV7-6 and TRBJ1-1; 8 nucleotides agree with TRBD1. The TCR sequence derives from a human donor with a blood cancer. The donor label of this sample is uncertain. The sample comprised blood. The CDR3 spells CASSPRTGLNTEAFF. The CDR3 bases are TGTGCCAGCAGCCCTCGGACAGGGTTGAACACTGAAGCTTTCTTT.